The source of this T cell receptor (beta chain) is a study of Ad26.COV2.S vaccination and SARS-CoV-2 variants. Study information: The COV1001 Ad26.COV2.S trial arm included the donor. Doses of Ad26.COV2.S were injected into muscle once or twice, 56 days apart.

Notes on the study in general: People who got the vaccine or the placebo had similar non-spike TCR breadth.

With regard to this clone: Its antigen is not known.

The sample's treatment: 19 received Ad26.COV2.S at low or high dose, single or two shots; 5 received placebo; per-sample allocation not given. Sampling was performed 63 days after the first vaccine or placebo injection. The table came from immunoSEQ multiplex PCR; TCRdb's copy has only in-frame clones and leaves some out. The sample lists more than 300,000 clones; approximately 86% were seen once. This clonotype was obtained from a person between 18 and 59 years old who received the Ad26.COV2.S COVID-19 vaccine or a placebo. This specimen was peripheral blood, taken in a trial of Ad26.COV2.S vaccine versus placebo.

CDR3 sequence reads: CASGTGAYEQYF. The CDR3 bases are TGTGCCAGTGGGACAGGGGCCTACGAGCAGTACTTC. The rearrangement links TRBV19 to TRBJ2-7; 10 bases are shared with TRBD1. The V gene's germline CDR1 is LNHDA and CDR2 SQIVND (reference sequence). The CDR3 loop spans 12 amino acids. V shed 8 bases and J 2 bases; nucleotides not matched to a gene: 0.